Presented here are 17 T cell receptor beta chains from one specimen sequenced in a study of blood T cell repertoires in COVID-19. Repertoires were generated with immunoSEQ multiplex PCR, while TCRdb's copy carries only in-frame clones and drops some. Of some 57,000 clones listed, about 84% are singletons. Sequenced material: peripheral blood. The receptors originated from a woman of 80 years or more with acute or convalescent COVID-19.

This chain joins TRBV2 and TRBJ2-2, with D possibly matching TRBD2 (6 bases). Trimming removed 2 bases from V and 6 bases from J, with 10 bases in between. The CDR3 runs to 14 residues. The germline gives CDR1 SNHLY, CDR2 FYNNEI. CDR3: CASSETGVSGELFF. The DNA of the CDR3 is TGTGCCAGCAGTGAAACGGGAGTTTCCGGGGAGCTGTTTTTT.

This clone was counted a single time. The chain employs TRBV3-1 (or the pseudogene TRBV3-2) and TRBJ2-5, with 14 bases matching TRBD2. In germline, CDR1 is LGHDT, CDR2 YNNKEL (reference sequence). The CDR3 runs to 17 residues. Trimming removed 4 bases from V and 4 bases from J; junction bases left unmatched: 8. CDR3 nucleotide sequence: TGTGCCAGCAGCCTCGGGACTAGCGGGGGATACAGAGAGACCCAGTACTTC. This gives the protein CASSLGTSGGYRETQYF.

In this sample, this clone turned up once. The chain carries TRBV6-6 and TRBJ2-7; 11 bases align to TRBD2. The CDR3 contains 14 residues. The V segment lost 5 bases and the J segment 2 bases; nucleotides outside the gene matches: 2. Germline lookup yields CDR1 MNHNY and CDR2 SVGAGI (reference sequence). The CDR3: CASSRTSGPYEQYV. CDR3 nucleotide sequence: TGTGCCAGCAGTAGGACTAGCGGGCCCTACGAGCAGTACGTC.

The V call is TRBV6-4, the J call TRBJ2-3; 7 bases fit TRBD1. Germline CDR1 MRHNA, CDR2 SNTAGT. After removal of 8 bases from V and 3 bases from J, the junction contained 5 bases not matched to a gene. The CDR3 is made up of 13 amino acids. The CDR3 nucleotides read TGTGCCAGCGGCCAGGGGGTTACAGATACGCAGTATTTT. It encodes CASGQGVTDTQYF.

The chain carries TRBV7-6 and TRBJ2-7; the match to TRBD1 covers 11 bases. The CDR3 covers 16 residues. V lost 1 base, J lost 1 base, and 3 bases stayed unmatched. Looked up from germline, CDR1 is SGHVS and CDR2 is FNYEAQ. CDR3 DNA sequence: TGTGCCAGCAGCTTAGGGGGGACAGGGGGATCCTACGAGCAGTACTTC. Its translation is CASSLGGTGGSYEQYF.

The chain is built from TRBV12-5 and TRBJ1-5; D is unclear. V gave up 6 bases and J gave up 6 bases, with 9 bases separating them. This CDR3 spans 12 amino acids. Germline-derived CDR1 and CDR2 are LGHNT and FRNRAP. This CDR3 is CASGVGRQPQHF. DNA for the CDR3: TGTGCTAGTGGCGTGGGCCGTCAGCCCCAGCATTTT. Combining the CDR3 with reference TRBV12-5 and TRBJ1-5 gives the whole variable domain DARVTQTPRHKVTEMGQEVTMRCQPILGHNTVFWYRQTMMQGLELLAYFRNRAPLDDSGMPKDRFSAEMPDATLATLKIQPSEPRDSAVYFCASGVGRQPQHFGDGTRLSIL.

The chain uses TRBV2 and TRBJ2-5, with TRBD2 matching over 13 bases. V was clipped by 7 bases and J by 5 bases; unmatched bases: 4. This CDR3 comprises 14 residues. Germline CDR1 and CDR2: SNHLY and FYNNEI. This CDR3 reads CASTLAGGRETQYF. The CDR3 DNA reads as TGTGCCAGCACACTAGCGGGGGGGCGTGAGACCCAGTACTTC. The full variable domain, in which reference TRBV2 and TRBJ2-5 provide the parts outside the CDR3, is EPEVTQTPSHQVTQMGQEVILRCVPISNHLYFYWYRQILGQKVEFLVSFYNNEISEKSEIFDDQFSVERPDGSNFTLKIRSTKLEDSAMYFCASTLAGGRETQYFGPGTRLLVL.

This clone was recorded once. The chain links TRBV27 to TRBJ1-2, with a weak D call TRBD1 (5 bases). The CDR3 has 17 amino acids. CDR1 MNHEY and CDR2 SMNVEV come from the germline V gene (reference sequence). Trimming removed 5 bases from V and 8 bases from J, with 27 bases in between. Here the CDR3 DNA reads TGTGCCAGCAGTGGGCCCCCTCGGGGGAATAGTGTGGGAGGCTACACCTTC. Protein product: CASSGPPRGNSVGGYTF.

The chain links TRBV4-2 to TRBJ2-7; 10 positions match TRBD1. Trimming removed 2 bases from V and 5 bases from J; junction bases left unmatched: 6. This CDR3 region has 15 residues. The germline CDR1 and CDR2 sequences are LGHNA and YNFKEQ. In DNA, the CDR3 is TGTGCCAGCAGCCAAACGCGGGACAGGGGTAACGAGCAGTACTTC. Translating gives CASSQTRDRGNEQYF.

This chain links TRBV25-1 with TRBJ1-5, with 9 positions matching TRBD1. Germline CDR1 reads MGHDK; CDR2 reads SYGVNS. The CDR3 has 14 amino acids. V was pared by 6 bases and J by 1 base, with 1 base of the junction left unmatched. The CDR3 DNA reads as TGTGCCAGCAGGGGGACAGGGAGCAATCAGCCCCAGCATTTT. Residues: CASRGTGSNQPQHF.

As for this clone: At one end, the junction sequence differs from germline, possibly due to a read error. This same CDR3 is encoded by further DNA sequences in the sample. The DNA for the CDR3 is TGTGCCAGCAGCCGGACGGGAACGAGCACTGAGGCTTTCTTT. Encoded protein: CASSRTGTSTEAFF. The chain uses TRBV7-3 and TRBJ1-1; no reliable D call. This CDR3 is 14 amino acids long. CDR1 SGHTA and CDR2 FQGTGA come from the germline V gene.

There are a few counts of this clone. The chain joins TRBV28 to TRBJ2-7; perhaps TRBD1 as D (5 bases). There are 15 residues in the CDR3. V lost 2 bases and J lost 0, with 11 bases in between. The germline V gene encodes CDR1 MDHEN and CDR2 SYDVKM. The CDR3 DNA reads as TGTGCCAGCAGTTTAAATGCAGGGCCCTCCTACGAGCAGTACTTC. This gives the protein CASSLNAGPSYEQYF.

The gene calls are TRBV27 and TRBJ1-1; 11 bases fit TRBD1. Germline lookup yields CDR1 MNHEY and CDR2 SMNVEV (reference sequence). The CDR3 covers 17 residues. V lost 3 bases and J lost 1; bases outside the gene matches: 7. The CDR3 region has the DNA TGTGCCAGCAGTTTTCTGGGGACAGGGGGGGCGAACACTGAAGCTTTCTTT. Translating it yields CASSFLGTGGANTEAFF.

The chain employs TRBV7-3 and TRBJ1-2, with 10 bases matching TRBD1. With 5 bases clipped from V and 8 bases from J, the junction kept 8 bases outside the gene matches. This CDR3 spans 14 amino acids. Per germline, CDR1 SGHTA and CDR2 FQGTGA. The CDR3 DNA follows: TGTGCCAGCAGCACGACAGGGGGCGCAAGGGGCTACACCTTC. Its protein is CASSTTGGARGYTF.

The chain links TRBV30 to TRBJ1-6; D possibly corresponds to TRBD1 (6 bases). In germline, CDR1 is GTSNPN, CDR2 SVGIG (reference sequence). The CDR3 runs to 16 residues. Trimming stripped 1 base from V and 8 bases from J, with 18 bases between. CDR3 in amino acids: CAWSGRGRGTYSPLHF. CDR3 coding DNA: TGTGCCTGGAGTGGGCGGGGGAGGGGGACTTATTCACCCCTCCACTTT.

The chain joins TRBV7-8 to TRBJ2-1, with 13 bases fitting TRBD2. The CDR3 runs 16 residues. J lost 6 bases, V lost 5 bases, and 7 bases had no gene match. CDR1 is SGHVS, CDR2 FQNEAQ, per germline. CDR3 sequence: CASSPGTSGNINEQFF. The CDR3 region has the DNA TGTGCCAGCAGCCCCGGGACTAGCGGGAATATCAATGAGCAGTTCTTC.

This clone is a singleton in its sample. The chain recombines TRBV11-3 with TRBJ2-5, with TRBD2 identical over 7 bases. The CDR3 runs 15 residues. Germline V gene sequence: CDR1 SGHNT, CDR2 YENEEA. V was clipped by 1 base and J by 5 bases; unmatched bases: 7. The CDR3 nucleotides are TGTGCCAGCAGCTTAGGGCGGGAGAGGCGCGAGACCCAGTACTTC. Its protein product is CASSLGRERRETQYF.